This TCR beta chain was recovered during a study of T cell responses to AZD1222 COVID-19 vaccine. About the study: The analysis combined second doses at about 4 or about 12 weeks.

The assay was immunoSEQ multiplex PCR, and TCRdb's table has in-frame clones only and misses some. The sample holds approximately 100,000 clones, about 87% seen once. The study's findings and limits: After two AZD1222 doses, spike-specific TCR breadth and depth rose versus day 0. Repertoire sampling happened only post peak T cell response.

Of note for this clone: Its matching antigen is unknown.

The CDR3 runs to 13 residues. The sample consisted of peripheral blood, taken on day 0 of AZD1222 vaccination. This rearrangement joins TRBV21-1 to TRBJ1-4; whether TRBD1, the table's D call, matches the DNA was not checked. TRBV21-1 is a pseudogene. The sequence was obtained from an adult in good health. The CDR3: CASQGRGQEKLFF. CDR3 in DNA: TGTGCCAGCCAGGGCAGGGGGCAGGAAAAACTGTTTTTT.